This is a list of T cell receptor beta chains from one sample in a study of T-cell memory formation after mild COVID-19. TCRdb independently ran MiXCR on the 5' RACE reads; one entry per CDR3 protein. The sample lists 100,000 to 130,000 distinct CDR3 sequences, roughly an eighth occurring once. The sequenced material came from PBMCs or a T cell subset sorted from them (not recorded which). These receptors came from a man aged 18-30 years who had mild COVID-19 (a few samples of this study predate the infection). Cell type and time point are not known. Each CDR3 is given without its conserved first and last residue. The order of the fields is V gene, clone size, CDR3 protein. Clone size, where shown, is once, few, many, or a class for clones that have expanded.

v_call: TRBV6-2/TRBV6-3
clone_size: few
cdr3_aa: ASRTGLAGGDADTQY

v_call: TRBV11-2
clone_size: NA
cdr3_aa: ASSLNEKLF

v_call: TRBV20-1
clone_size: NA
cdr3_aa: SARTDRATDTQY

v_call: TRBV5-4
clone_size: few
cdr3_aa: ASSLRSAGDTQY

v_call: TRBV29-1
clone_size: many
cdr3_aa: SVGTDFESGANVLT

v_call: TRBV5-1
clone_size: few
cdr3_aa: ASSLLQLSYNEQF

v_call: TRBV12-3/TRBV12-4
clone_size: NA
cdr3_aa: ASSRARNTEAF

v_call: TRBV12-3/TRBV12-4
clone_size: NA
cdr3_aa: ASSLWGDVSNTEAF

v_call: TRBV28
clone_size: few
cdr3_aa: ASSRRTGGEDGELF

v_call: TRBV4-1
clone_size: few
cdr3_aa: ASSHIPGEGETQY

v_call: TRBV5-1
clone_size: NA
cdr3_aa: ASSGLAGGSTQY

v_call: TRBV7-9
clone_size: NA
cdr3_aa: ASRIGPEQY

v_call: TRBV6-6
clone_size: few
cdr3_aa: ASRSGAAEAF

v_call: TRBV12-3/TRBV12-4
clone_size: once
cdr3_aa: ASSWTGPNTEAF